This section outlines one T cell receptor (beta chain) sequence together with its context. Per the original methods: Reference gene primer amplification gave estimated nucleated cell counts. Assay: immunoSEQ multiplex PCR; the TCRdb copy retains only in-frame clones and omits some. Clone size and V and J calls were adopted from that table, with D and trimming inferred from the DNA. The repertoire holds more than 95,000 clones, with 85% to 90% as singletons. The CDR3 is 13 amino acids. Trimming pared 3 bases from V and 0 bases from J, leaving 9 bases between. Looked up from germline, CDR1 is DFQATT and CDR2 is SNEGSKA (reference sequence). This sample was included in a study of blood T cell repertoires in COVID-19. Looking at the study overall: Sample material is recorded as cDNA or gDNA derived from T cells, B-cell-depleted T cells, or PBMCs.

This chain joins TRBV20-1 and TRBJ2-7; D gene ambiguous. The sequencing input was peripheral blood. This TCR was recovered from a man in his 70s who had recovered from COVID-19. The CDR3 loop reads CSASGLLSYEQYF. The CDR3 DNA reads TGCAGTGCTAGTGGTCTCCTCTCCTACGAGCAGTACTTC.